The text below deals with one TCR beta chain. In this sample, this clonotype turned up a few times. This receptor's antigen is unknown. Base qualities are not provided; no much larger clone lies one nucleotide away. This sample is part of a study of blood T cells in healthy people across ages (dated by TCRdb to about 2015). Regarding the complete study: In model experiments, template switching captured roughly one uniquely barcoded TCR beta cDNA molecule for every two T cells. Age-related changes in TCR beta repertoire diversity were measured in the study by deep sequencing normalized with unique cDNA molecular identifiers. The donors were divided into four age groups: young (average around 16 years), middle-aged (around 41), aged (under 70) and long-lived (approximately 74). For two donors (one aged 18 to 30 and one aged 80 or older), the study analyzed two additional independent replicas of 1 million unique cDNA reads from the same blood draw. Study-wide conclusions, independent of this receptor: Since profiling was done on bulk unsorted PBMCs, naive and antigen-experienced compartments could not be conclusively compared. Estimates of total diversity from one million sequenced T cells were regarded as lower bounds and underestimates. Observed TCR beta diversity per million T cells fell roughly linearly with age, and a significant reduction was already apparent by age about 43. Compared with the aged group, the long-lived group had more naive CD4+ T cells, fewer expanded clones and increased TCR diversity, a pattern suggesting age selection. A strong correlation was found between observed TCR beta diversity and the percentage of naive T cells measured by flow cytometry. Because the CMV infection status of the donors was unknown, age-related changes in expanded clonotypes may potentially have been confounded.

The roughly 38 donors, aged 6 to 90 years, were systemically healthy Caucasian individuals from Russia. Each donor gave ten milliliters of peripheral blood, drawn into EDTA-treated Vacutainer tubes. Ficoll-Paque density-gradient centrifugation was used to isolate PBMCs, with at least 7 million obtained per sample. Total RNA, at least 6 micrograms per sample, was extracted from PBMCs with Trizol reagent. Naive CD45RAhigh/CD27high T cell percentages were measured by flow cytometry on a PBMC aliquot from every donor. The receptor library was made with 5' RACE. The reads were generated on an Illumina HiSeq 2500. The second PCR ran for roughly 6 to 11 cycles and used a J-beta primer mix along with a sample-barcoded 5' primer. Each TCR beta cDNA molecule received a unique molecular identifier from a template-switch 5' adaptor carrying 12 random nucleotides. At least 2.5 million CDR3-containing paired-end reads were obtained from each sample. All of the RNA was converted into first-strand cDNA using the Mint cDNA synthesis kit, with a TRBC-specific oligonucleotide serving as the primer. All cDNA was treated with uracil-DNA glycosylase and then went through a first 18-cycle PCR with the universal primers M1SS and BC2_uni_R. The original pipeline was this. For normalization, 1 million high-quality reads, each with a distinct molecular identifier, were randomly selected from each sample. Instead of being binned into consensus sequences, reads with shared molecular identifiers were discarded. MiTCR, run with a Q25 quality threshold and the strictest error-elimination algorithm, handled CDR3 identification, clonotype clustering and error correction. A nonparametric unseen species model with Euler transformation was used to estimate lower-bound total TCR beta diversity. In-frame beta chains were kept once TCRdb had trimmed the public reads at Q25 with fastp and called clones with MiXCR. Every CDR3 protein is listed once, alongside the most common genes and DNA of its rows. These V and J calls rely on TCRdb rather than the paper's analysis. The sample table contains some 930,000 distinct CDR3 sequences; only one count was recorded for 25% to 35% of them. The top ten hold about 9.4% of the sample.

These data also formed part of another study, on T cells of mothers and their children. As described in the second report: Donors were nine systemically healthy Caucasian individuals: three mothers and their six children. cDNA synthesis used all of the extracted RNA, with roughly 1.5 ug of RNA in each 15 ul reaction. Sample barcodes and 2-4 random nucleotides were added via the M1S primer in the second PCR. More than 8 million TCR beta CDR3 reads were obtained from each mother, and about 3 million reads were obtained from each child. Thymic selection similarly shapes TCR recombination output in related and unrelated pairs, with minor effect from inherited differences. Related mother-child pairs always showed normalized repertoire overlap that was slightly higher than in unrelated mother-child pairs, though the difference was never significant. No persistent microchimeric T cell clones were found, with a detection sensitivity of around 100 clones per million clonotypes. In the study, deep NGS was used to compare the TCR beta repertoires of mothers and children, and features distinguishing related mother-child pairs from unrelated individuals were sought. The mean age was 40 +/- 4 years for the mothers and approximately 11 +/- 4 years for the children. Libraries were sequenced on Illumina HiSeq 2000 with 100+100 nt paired-end reads after adapter ligation with NEBNext reagents. Mother and child libraries were prepared a month apart and sequenced in separate runs to prevent cross-contamination. For each donor, between roughly 450,000 and 2,100,000 distinct TCR beta clonotypes were identified. Naive TCR beta clonotypes were estimated from low-frequency clonotypes matched to each donor's FACS-determined naive share, without sorting.

What was sequenced was blood. This TCR was recovered from a woman aged 40 to 50 in good health.

The CDR3 in this case is CASSLGGTGIIYEQFF. In nucleotide form, the sequence is TGTGCCAGCAGCTTAGGGGGGACAGGGATTATCTATGAGCAGTTCTTC. The chain is assembled from TRBV7-9 and TRBJ2-1, with TRBD1 identical over 9 junction bases. At the junction V is shortened by 1 base and J by 8 bases; bases outside the gene matches: 9. The CDR3 spans 16 residues, from the cysteine through the phenylalanine. Of all the DNA, just the CDR3 is kept, 48 bases in frame from base 1. The germline V gene (reference sequence) gives CDR1 as SEHNR and CDR2 as FQNEAQ.